The source of this T cell receptor beta chain is a study of beta chain features in type 1 diabetes. Background on the study: Examination covered around 100 million sorted cells spanning all samples. Study-level findings and limits: In comparison with healthy donors, patients had naive, central memory and Treg TCRB repertoires that appeared more similar. Because the template was cDNA, high-expressing cells might be over-represented. TCRB CDR3 length was moderately but significantly reduced in all four CD4+ subsets of Type 1 diabetes patients.

Looked up from germline, CDR1 is MDHEN and CDR2 is SYDVKM. This CDR3 has 17 amino acids. With 7 bases clipped from V and 2 bases from J, the junction kept 14 bases outside the gene matches. The authors reverse transcribed all of the isolated RNA, so sequencing captured expressed TCRB transcripts. About 4 million reads was the average for naive, central memory and regulatory T cell samples. Data came from immunoSEQ multiplex PCR; TCRdb stores just in-frame clones and leaves some out. Among fewer than 55,000 clones listed, approximately 45% were seen once. Note on this clone: Its antigen remains unidentified.

Material: Tregs from blood. This TCR was sampled from a man aged 30 to 45 with type 1 diabetes. The chain is built from TRBV28 and TRBJ2-7, with 10 bases that match TRBD1. This CDR3 is CASNPRDRGFWAYEQYF. The CDR3 nucleotides are TGTGCCAGCAATCCCCGGGACAGGGGATTTTGGGCCTACGAGCAGTACTTC.